Shown below are 8 T cell receptor beta chains from a single sample sequenced in a study of chemoradiotherapy in HPV16-positive cancers. Profiled with immunoSEQ multiplex PCR; TCRdb holds only in-frame clones, not every one. The sample lists 30,000 to 40,000 clones, 80% to 90% occurring once. This material consisted of blood, taken from a patient who underwent chemoradiotherapy. The receptors originated from a human donor with HPV-associated anogenital cancer.

In DNA form, the CDR3 reads TGTGCCAGCAGCTTTCCGGGCAGCACTGAAGCTTTCTTT. Amino acid sequence: CASSFPGSTEAFF. The chain recombines TRBV5-4 with TRBJ1-1, with D uncertain. The CDR3 totals 13 residues. The germline gives CDR1 SGHNT, CDR2 YYREEE (reference sequence). Trimming left V 2 bases short and J 4 bases short, with 9 bases between.

J is TRBJ1-1 and V is TRBV29-1, with D uncertain. Germline V lookup: CDR1 SQVTM, CDR2 ANQGSEA. CDR3 length: 12 amino acids. The ends were cut back, 3 bases at V and 1 base at J, with 6 bases in the middle. The CDR3 here is CSVDLTNTEAFF. The CDR3, as DNA: TGCAGCGTTGACCTCACGAACACTGAAGCTTTCTTT. Using reference TRBV29-1 and TRBJ1-1 for the parts outside the CDR3, the full variable domain is SAVISQKPSRDICQRGTSLTIQCQVDSQVTMMFWYRQQPGQSLTLIATANQGSEATYESGFVIDKFPISRPNLTFSTLTVSNMSPEDSSIYLCSVDLTNTEAFFGQGTRLTVV.

The chain recombines TRBV19 with TRBJ2-7, with 10 bases that match TRBD1. Trimming at V came to 5 bases and at J to 4 bases, leaving 2 bases not matched to a gene. Germline V gene sequence: CDR1 LNHDA, CDR2 SQIVND (reference sequence). This CDR3 region has 13 residues. The DNA of the CDR3 is TGTGCCAGTAGTCGGGACAGGGGTTACGAGCAGTACTTC. Translation gives CASSRDRGYEQYF.

The chain uses TRBV5-4 and TRBJ2-5, with 11 bases identical to TRBD1. The CDR3 has 15 amino acids. Germline values: CDR1 SGHNT, CDR2 YYREEE (reference sequence). The junction had 4 bases not matched to a gene; V was cut back by 1 base and J by 5 bases. Written as DNA, the CDR3 is TGTGCCAGCAGCTTGCGGGACAGGGGGTATGAGACCCAGTACTTC. This codes for CASSLRDRGYETQYF.

The V and J genes are TRBV7-2 and TRBJ2-5; no definite D call. Trimming pared 1 base from V and 7 bases from J, leaving 10 bases between. The CDR3 has 13 amino acids. Germline assignment: CDR1 SGHTA and CDR2 FQGNSA. The CDR3 sequence: CASSLEVEWTQYF. DNA of the CDR3: TGTGCCAGCAGCTTAGAGGTTGAATGGACCCAGTACTTC.

The chain couples TRBV18 to TRBJ2-1; D is unclear. The germline CDR1 and CDR2 sequences are KGHSH and LQKENI. Trimming took 0 bases from V and 1 from J, leaving 7 bases between them. This CDR3 has 15 amino acids. CDR3 nucleotide sequence: TGTGCCAGCTCACCACCGACGGGTTCCTACAATGAGCAGTTCTTC. Translation gives CASSPPTGSYNEQFF.

V usage is TRBV11-2 and J usage is TRBJ2-7, with D uncertain. The CDR3 sequence is 15 residues long. V was cut by 4 bases and J by 2 bases, with 15 bases left in between. The germline V gene encodes CDR1 SGHAT and CDR2 FQNNGV. CDR3 coding DNA: TGTGCCAGCAGCTGGTTTCGTGGCAGGACCTACGAGCAGTACTTC. It yields the protein CASSWFRGRTYEQYF.

This chain joins TRBV5-4 and TRBJ1-1; D remains ambiguous. The CDR3 extends over 13 amino acids. In germline, CDR1 is SGHNT, CDR2 YYREEE (reference sequence). V was clipped by 4 bases and J by 3 bases, with 10 bases between them. CDR3 sequence: CASSRTGYTEAFF. CDR3 DNA: TGTGCCAGCAGCCGGACGGGGTACACTGAAGCTTTCTTT.